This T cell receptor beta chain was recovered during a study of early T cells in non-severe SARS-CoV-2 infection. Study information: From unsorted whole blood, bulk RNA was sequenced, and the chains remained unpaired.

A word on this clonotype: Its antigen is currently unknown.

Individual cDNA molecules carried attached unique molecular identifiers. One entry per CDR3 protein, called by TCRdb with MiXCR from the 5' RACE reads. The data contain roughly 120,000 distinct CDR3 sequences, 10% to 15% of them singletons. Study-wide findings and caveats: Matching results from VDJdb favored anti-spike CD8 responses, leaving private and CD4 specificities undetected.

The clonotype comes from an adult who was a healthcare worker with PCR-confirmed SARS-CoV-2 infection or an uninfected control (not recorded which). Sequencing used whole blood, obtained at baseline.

The CDR3: CASAGDTEAFF. The CDR3 DNA is TGTGCCAGTGCAGGGGACACTGAAGCTTTCTTT. The rearrangement joins TRBV2 to TRBJ1-1; tentatively, D is TRBD1 (6 bases). V was trimmed by 9 bases and J by 3 bases, leaving 8 bases between them. Germline assignment: CDR1 SNHLY and CDR2 FYNNEI. There are 11 residues in the CDR3.